Following are 15 T cell receptor beta chains from one sample sequenced in a study of blood T cell repertoires in COVID-19. Produced via immunoSEQ multiplex PCR; TCRdb's table is partial and in-frame only. The table has about 250,000 clones, 65% to 80% seen once. The sequencing sample was made of peripheral blood. These receptors all come from a woman aged 40 to 49 with active or convalescent COVID-19.

This chain uses TRBV7-8 with TRBJ1-5, with D perhaps TRBD1 (5 bases). The CDR3 totals 15 residues. Germline CDR1 and CDR2: SGHVS and FQNEAQ. Trimming pared 1 base from V and 3 bases from J, leaving 10 bases between. This CDR3 reads CASSLERGDNQPQHF. In nucleotides, the CDR3 is TGTGCCAGCAGCTTAGAAAGGGGTGACAATCAGCCCCAGCATTTT.

The gene calls are TRBV7-2 and TRBJ2-1, with 9 bases identical to TRBD2. Germline values: CDR1 SGHTA, CDR2 FQGNSA. CDR3 size: 15 residues. V shed 5 bases and J 7 bases; nucleotides not matched to a gene: 9. CDR3 sequence: CASSKMAGGRNEQFF. In DNA form, the CDR3 reads TGTGCCAGCAGCAAAATGGCGGGGGGGAGGAATGAGCAGTTCTTC. The complete variable domain, with remaining parts taken from reference TRBV7-2 and TRBJ2-1, reads GAGVSQSPSNKVTEKGKDVELRCDPISGHTALYWYRQSLGQGLEFLIYFQGNSAPDKSGLPSDRFSAERTGGSVSTLTIQRTQQEDSAVYLCASSKMAGGRNEQFFGPGTRLTVL.

The rearrangement links TRBV3-1 (or the pseudogene TRBV3-2) to TRBJ2-7, with a weak D call TRBD1 (5 bases). Germline V gene data show CDR1 as LGHDT and CDR2 as YNNKEL (reference sequence). The CDR3 runs 15 residues. The V and J ends lost 1 base and 2 bases respectively, with 12 bases between them. The CDR3, as DNA: TGTGCCAGCAGCCAAGCCGAGCAGGGCCCCTACGAGCAGTACTTC. Its protein product is CASSQAEQGPYEQYF.

The V gene is TRBV21-1, the J gene TRBJ2-7; TRBD2, as called in the table, went unchecked against the DNA. TRBV21-1 represents a pseudogene. The CDR3 contains 15 residues. CDR3 amino acids: CASTPRPVFSYEQYV. The DNA for the CDR3 is TGTGCCAGCACTCCTCGCCCGGTTTTCTCCTACGAGCAGTACGTC.

The rearrangement links TRBV15 to TRBJ2-5; tentatively, D is TRBD1 (5 bases). With 0 bases removed from V and 5 bases from J, the gap between germline ends came to 7 bases. This CDR3 is built from 13 residues. Germline CDR1 is LNHNV and CDR2 is YYDKDF (reference sequence). The CDR3, as DNA: TGTGCCACCAGCAGAGAGGGGCGGGAGACCCAGTACTTC. Its translation: CATSREGRETQYF.

This rearrangement joins TRBV4-1 to TRBJ1-1; D remains ambiguous. In germline, CDR1 is MGHRA, CDR2 YSYEKL. The CDR3 has 14 residues. Trimming shortened V by 3 bases and J by 0 bases, and 8 bases separated the two germline ends. The chain's CDR3 is CASSHEGVNTEAFF. CDR3 DNA sequence: TGCGCCAGCAGCCATGAGGGTGTGAACACTGAAGCTTTCTTT.

This chain uses TRBV7-7 with TRBJ2-7, with D tentatively TRBD1 (6 bases). Germline CDR1 reads SSHAT; CDR2 reads FNYEAQ (reference sequence). The V end was cut by 5 bases, the J end by 3 bases, with 14 bases between. The length of the CDR3 is 14 residues. The CDR3: CASSPGQSSYEQYF. CDR3 coding DNA: TGTGCCAGCAGCCCCGGACAGAGTAGCTACGAGCAGTACTTC.

This clone was seen a few times. The chain combines TRBV5-1 with TRBJ1-5; D is unclear. This CDR3 has 14 amino acids. Per germline, CDR1 SGHRS and CDR2 YFSETQ. Deletions cut 2 bases from V and 1 base from J, with 7 bases between. The CDR3 spells CASSLGGSNQPQHF. The CDR3 DNA is TGCGCCAGCAGCTTAGGAGGGAGCAATCAGCCCCAGCATTTT.

This chain connects TRBV19 to TRBJ1-1, with D possibly TRBD1 on 6 matching bases. V lost 6 bases, J lost 10 bases, and 18 bases lay in between. Germline V gene lookup returns CDR1 LNHDA and CDR2 SQIVND (reference sequence). This CDR3 comprises 13 residues. As DNA, the CDR3 is TGTGCCAGTAGCCCTATACAGGGCTTCGGAGCTTTCTTT. It yields the protein CASSPIQGFGAFF.

This clone was detected only a few times. The chain is built from TRBV6-4 and TRBJ1-6; TRBD1 agrees at 8 bases. The germline V gene has CDR1 MRHNA and CDR2 SNTAGT. The CDR3 spans 15 residues. After removal of 5 bases from V and 7 bases from J, the junction contained 7 bases not matched to a gene. The CDR3 bases are TGTGCCAGCAGTCCCAGGGGGACAGGAAATTCACCCCTCCACTTT. Encoded protein: CASSPRGTGNSPLHF.

The chain links TRBV30 to TRBJ1-6, with D unresolved. Germline V lookup: CDR1 GTSNPN, CDR2 SVGIG (reference sequence). The length of the CDR3 is 15 residues. V lost 3 bases, J lost 6 bases, and 15 bases lay in between. For the CDR3, the DNA is TGTGCCTGGAGGGTCGTAGATGCACCTAATTCACCCCTCCACTTT. It codes for CAWRVVDAPNSPLHF.

The chain joins TRBV30 to TRBJ1-4; D uncertain. This CDR3 has 12 amino acids. The V end was cut by 2 bases, the J end by 8 bases, with 9 bases between. Looked up from germline, CDR1 is GTSNPN and CDR2 is SVGIG (reference sequence). The CDR3 sequence: CAWSPGDEKLFF. In DNA form, the CDR3 reads TGTGCCTGGAGTCCGGGAGACGAAAAACTGTTTTTT.

The V and J genes are TRBV19 and TRBJ2-6, with D unresolved. Per germline, CDR1 LNHDA and CDR2 SQIVND (reference sequence). This CDR3 has 14 residues. Trimming pared 5 bases from V and 4 bases from J, leaving 9 bases between. The CDR3 is CASSSTPGANVLTF. The CDR3 DNA reads as TGTGCCAGTAGTTCCACACCCGGGGCCAACGTCCTGACTTTC.

The rearrangement joins TRBV6-4 to TRBJ2-5; D gene unclear. The CDR3 has 12 residues. Germline CDR1 MRHNA, CDR2 SNTAGT. V was trimmed by 0 bases and J by 5 bases, leaving 4 bases between them. Written as DNA, the CDR3 is TGTGCCAGCAGTGACTCAGAGGAGACCCAGTACTTC. Amino acid sequence: CASSDSEETQYF.

V usage is TRBV27 and J usage is TRBJ1-6; D possibly corresponds to TRBD1 (5 bases). The germline V gene encodes CDR1 MNHEY and CDR2 SMNVEV (reference sequence). The V end was cut by 6 bases, the J end by 6 bases, with 6 bases between. The CDR3 runs 12 residues. The CDR3 loop is CASSQGNSPLHF. For the CDR3, the DNA is TGTGCCAGCAGCCAGGGTAATTCACCCCTCCACTTT.